This TCR beta chain was identified during a study of cytomegalovirus exposure and HLA in healthy donors. The validation cohort, a group of 120 or so subjects, included the donors and was separate from the roughly 670-subject first cohort. Sequenced by immunoSEQ multiplex PCR; TCRdb stores in-frame clones only, minus some. The sample gives about 130,000 clones, roughly nine tenths of which show up once; over 8.5% is in the top ten. The germline V and J ends were trimmed by 7 bases and 0 bases, with 7 bases remaining between them. CDR1 and CDR2 from the germline V gene are MDHEN and SYDVKM. The CDR3 covers 13 residues.

Sample: PBMCs. The V and J genes are TRBV28 and TRBJ2-1, with unresolved D. The sequence came from a woman aged 18 to 35 in good health and CMV-seropositive. The chain's CDR3 is CASTKSSYNEQFF. The CDR3 region has the DNA TGTGCCAGCACCAAGAGCTCCTACAATGAGCAGTTCTTC.